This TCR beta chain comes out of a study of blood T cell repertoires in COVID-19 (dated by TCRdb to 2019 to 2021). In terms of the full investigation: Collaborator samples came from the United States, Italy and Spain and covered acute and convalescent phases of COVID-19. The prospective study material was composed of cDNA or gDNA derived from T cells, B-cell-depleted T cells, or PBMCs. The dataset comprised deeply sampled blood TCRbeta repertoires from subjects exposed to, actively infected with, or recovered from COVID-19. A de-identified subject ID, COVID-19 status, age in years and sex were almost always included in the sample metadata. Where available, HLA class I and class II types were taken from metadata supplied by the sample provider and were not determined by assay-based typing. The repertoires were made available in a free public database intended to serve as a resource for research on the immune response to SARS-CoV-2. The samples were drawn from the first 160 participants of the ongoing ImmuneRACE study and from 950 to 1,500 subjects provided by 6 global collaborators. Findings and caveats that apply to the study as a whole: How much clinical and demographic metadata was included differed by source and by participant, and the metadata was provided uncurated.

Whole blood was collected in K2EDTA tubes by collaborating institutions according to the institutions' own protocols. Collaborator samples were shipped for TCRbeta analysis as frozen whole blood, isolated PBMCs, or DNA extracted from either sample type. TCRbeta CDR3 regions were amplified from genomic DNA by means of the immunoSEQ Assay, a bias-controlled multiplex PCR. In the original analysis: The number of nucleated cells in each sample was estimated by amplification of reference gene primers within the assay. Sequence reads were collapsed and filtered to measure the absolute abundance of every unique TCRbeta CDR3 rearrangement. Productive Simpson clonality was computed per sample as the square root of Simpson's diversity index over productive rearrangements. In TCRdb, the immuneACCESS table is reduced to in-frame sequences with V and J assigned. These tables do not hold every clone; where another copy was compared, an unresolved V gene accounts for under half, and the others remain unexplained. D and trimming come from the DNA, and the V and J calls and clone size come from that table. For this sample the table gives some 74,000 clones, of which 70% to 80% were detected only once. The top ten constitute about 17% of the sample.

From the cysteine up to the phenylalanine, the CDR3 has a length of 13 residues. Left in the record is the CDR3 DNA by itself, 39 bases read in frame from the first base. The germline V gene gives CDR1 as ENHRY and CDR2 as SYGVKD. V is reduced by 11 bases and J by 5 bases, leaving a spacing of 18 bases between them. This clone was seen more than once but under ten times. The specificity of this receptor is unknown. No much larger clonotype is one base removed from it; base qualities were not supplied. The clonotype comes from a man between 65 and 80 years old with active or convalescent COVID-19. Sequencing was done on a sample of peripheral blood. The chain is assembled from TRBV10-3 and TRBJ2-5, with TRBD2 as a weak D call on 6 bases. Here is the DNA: TGTGCCTCTGAGGAGGGAGGAGGGGAGACCCAGTACTTC. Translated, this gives CASEEGGGETQYF.